This TCR beta chain was found in a study of blood T cell repertoires in COVID-19. Original methodology: From reference gene primer amplification, estimates of nucleated cell counts were derived. TCRdb keeps only in-frame clones here, not all; method: immunoSEQ multiplex PCR. The V and J calls and clone size come from that table; D and trimming were worked out from the DNA. The sample comprises about 300,000 clones, approximately 88% of which are singletons, and 5.5% to 8% rests with the top ten. A remark on this clone: This CDR3 is also generated by other DNA sequences in the sample.

Germline loops: CDR1 MDHEN, CDR2 SYDVKM. The CDR3 contains 17 residues. The trim removed 5 bases at V and 2 bases at J, leaving 6 bases unmatched. This TCR was sampled from a woman in her 30s who had recovered from COVID-19. The sequenced material came from peripheral blood. The rearrangement links TRBV28 to TRBJ2-3; 14 positions agree with TRBD2. DNA of the CDR3: TGTGCCAGCAGTCTGGGGACTAGCGGGGGATCCACAGATACGCAGTATTTT. This encodes CASSLGTSGGSTDTQYF.